Sample share makes the clone carrying this T cell receptor (beta chain) medium-sized (0.01 to 0.1%). Trimming shortened V by 4 bases and J by 8 bases, and 17 bases separated the two germline ends. Germline assignment: CDR1 SQVTM and CDR2 ANQGSEA. CDR3 length equals 14 residues. This specimen belongs to a study of control samples from healthy donors and cancer patients. TCRdb's table, derived via immunoSEQ multiplex PCR, lists solely in-frame clones and lacks some. The sample holds roughly 30,000 clones, roughly 78% seen once. The chain links TRBV29-1 to TRBJ1-4, with D perhaps TRBD1 (6 bases). Input material: PBMCs. This clonotype was obtained from a man in his 60s with head and neck cancer. The CDR3 sequence: CSVGGTGIGEKLFF. The CDR3 bases are TGCAGCGTTGGGGGAACAGGGATCGGCGAAAAACTGTTTTTT.